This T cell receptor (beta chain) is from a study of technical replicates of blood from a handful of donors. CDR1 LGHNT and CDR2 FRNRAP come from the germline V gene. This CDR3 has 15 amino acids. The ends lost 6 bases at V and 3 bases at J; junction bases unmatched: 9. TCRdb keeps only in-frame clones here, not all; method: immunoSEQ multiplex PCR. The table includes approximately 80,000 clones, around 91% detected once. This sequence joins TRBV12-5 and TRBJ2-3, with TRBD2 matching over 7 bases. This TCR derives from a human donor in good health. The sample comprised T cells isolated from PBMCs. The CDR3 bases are TGTGCTAGTGGCCGTAGACTAGCTGGAACAGATACGCAGTATTTT. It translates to CASGRRLAGTDTQYF. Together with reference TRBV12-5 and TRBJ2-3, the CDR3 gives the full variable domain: DARVTQTPRHKVTEMGQEVTMRCQPILGHNTVFWYRQTMMQGLELLAYFRNRAPLDDSGMPKDRFSAEMPDATLATLKIQPSEPRDSAVYFCASGRRLAGTDTQYFGPGTRLTVL.